The 30 T cell receptor beta chains below come from one sample, sequenced in a study of cytotoxic CD8 clonotypes in ibrutinib-treated CLL (dated by TCRdb to about 2021). Library preparation was by the immunoSEQ multiplex PCR assay. What TCRdb holds here is the immuneACCESS table cut down to in-frame rearrangements. Part of the clones is not present; checked against another copy, under half of the missing clones reflect an unresolved V gene, and the others are unexplained. A total of over 200,000 clones appear in this sample, nearly 80% of them only once. Approximately 10% of the sample is taken by the ten largest. The time point label corresponds to: about a year on ibrutinib. The sample in question was PBMCs, obtained after 12 months of ibrutinib treatment. These receptors came from a human donor with chronic lymphocytic leukemia.

This clone was recorded a few times. The chain combines TRBV4-1 with TRBJ2-1; D unresolved. Trimming removed 4 bases from V and 7 bases from J, with 17 bases in between. The CDR3 runs to 15 residues. Germline V lookup: CDR1 MGHRA, CDR2 YSYEKL. The CDR3 sequence: CASSRRASLGNEQFF. The DNA of the CDR3 is TGCGCCAGCAGCCGTAGGGCTTCCCTCGGGAATGAGCAGTTCTTC.

The chain couples TRBV5-1 to TRBJ1-2; 8 bases align to TRBD1. Losses at the gene ends were 0 bases for V and 6 bases for J; bases not matched to a gene: 4. The CDR3 contains 14 residues. CDR1 SGHRS and CDR2 YFSETQ come from the germline V gene. The CDR3 DNA is TGCGCCAGCAGCTTGGCCTCGACAGGGGATGGCTACACCTTC. Translation gives CASSLASTGDGYTF.

The chain has TRBV5-1 and TRBJ1-2; D possibly corresponds to TRBD1 (5 bases). CDR1 is SGHRS, CDR2 YFSETQ, per germline. This CDR3 contains 15 residues. DNA for the CDR3: TGCGCTACTAGGACGGGGCCCAGTTTTAACTATGGCTACACCTTC. Its translation: CATRTGPSFNYGYTF.

This clone was recorded only once. This chain connects TRBV4-1 to TRBJ2-7; TRBD2 matches 8 bases. Unmatched junction bases numbered 9, after V lost 0 bases and J lost 2 bases. CDR3 size: 17 residues. Germline V gene data show CDR1 as MGHRA and CDR2 as YSYEKL. The CDR3 DNA follows: TGCGCCAGCAGCCAAGACCTCTCGGGGGGGAGACCCTACGAGCAGTACTTC. Amino acids: CASSQDLSGGRPYEQYF.

The sample holds a few counts of this clone. The chain has TRBV11-3 and TRBJ2-1; unclear D gene. CDR3 length equals 12 residues. The germline V and J ends were trimmed by 0 bases and 10 bases, with 7 bases remaining between them. Germline CDR1 reads SGHNT; CDR2 reads YENEEA. CDR3 in DNA: TGTGCCAGCAGCTTAGAAGGTATAGAGCAGTTCTTC. Protein product: CASSLEGIEQFF.

This clone was recorded many times. This chain joins TRBV6-6 and TRBJ2-2, with a tentative D call TRBD1 (6 bases). V was trimmed by 4 bases and J by 0 bases, leaving 9 bases between them. This CDR3 has 15 residues. Germline V gene lookup returns CDR1 MNHNY and CDR2 SVGAGI (reference sequence). CDR3 DNA: TGTGCCAGCAGTTGGGACACAGCGAACACCGGGGAGCTGTTTTTT. Amino acid sequence: CASSWDTANTGELFF.

The chain recombines TRBV5-1 with TRBJ1-1, with 9 positions matching TRBD1. The V segment lost 3 bases and the J segment 4 bases; nucleotides outside the gene matches: 10. Germline CDR1 is SGHRS and CDR2 is YFSETQ. The CDR3 has 16 residues. The CDR3 protein is CASSSVQGARVTEAFF. In nucleotides, the CDR3 is TGCGCCAGCAGCTCCGTACAGGGGGCGAGGGTCACTGAAGCTTTCTTT.

The chain combines TRBV10-1 with TRBJ2-5; 7 bases are shared with TRBD2. V shed 4 bases and J 5 bases; nucleotides not matched to a gene: 7. The germline CDR1 and CDR2 sequences are WNHNN and SYGVQD (reference sequence). The CDR3 covers 14 residues. Written as DNA, the CDR3 is TGCGCCAGCAGTGGCCTCGGACTAGTTGAGACCCAGTACTTC. Residues: CASSGLGLVETQYF.

This chain links TRBV5-1 with TRBJ1-4; possible D gene TRBD1, 5 bases. The CDR3 loop spans 15 amino acids. Trimming shortened V by 3 bases and J by 0 bases, and 9 bases separated the two germline ends. Germline lookup yields CDR1 SGHRS and CDR2 YFSETQ. CDR3 region: CASSWTTATNEKLFF. CDR3 nucleotide sequence: TGCGCCAGCAGCTGGACGACAGCAACTAATGAAAAACTGTTTTTT.

The J gene is TRBJ1-3, the V gene TRBV30, with a tentative D call TRBD1 (5 bases). The CDR3 has 20 amino acids. Germline values: CDR1 GTSNPN, CDR2 SVGIG (reference sequence). Trimming removed 3 bases from V and 5 bases from J, with 32 bases in between. Here the CDR3 DNA reads TGTGCCTGGAGGGGGGGTGTGACAGACCCCACTTGGTCTCTTAGAAACACCATATATTTT. Encoded protein: CAWRGGVTDPTWSLRNTIYF.

V gene TRBV9 combines with J gene TRBJ1-2; D gene ambiguous. V dropped 3 bases and J dropped 8 bases, with 11 bases sitting between them. This CDR3 has 12 amino acids. The germline V gene has CDR1 SGDLS and CDR2 YYNGEE. The CDR3 DNA follows: TGTGCCAGCAGCGCCGAGGACGTCGGCTACACCTTC. The encoded protein is CASSAEDVGYTF.

This sequence joins TRBV19 and TRBJ2-6; 7 bases match TRBD1. V was pared by 7 bases and J by 1 base, with 13 bases of the junction left unmatched. Looked up from germline, CDR1 is LNHDA and CDR2 is SQIVND (reference sequence). There are 18 residues in the CDR3. Written as DNA, the CDR3 is TGTGCCAGTACCCGTCAGACAGGGAAATTATCTGGGGCCAACGTCCTGACTTTC. Encoded protein: CASTRQTGKLSGANVLTF.

V usage is TRBV5-1 and J usage is TRBJ2-7; 10 bases agree with TRBD2. Germline-derived CDR1 and CDR2 are SGHRS and YFSETQ. Trimming took 0 bases from V and 0 from J; bases not matched to a gene: 6. The CDR3 covers 17 residues. CDR3 region: CASSLALAGDSSYEQYF. The CDR3 DNA reads as TGCGCCAGCAGCTTGGCGCTAGCGGGGGACAGCTCCTACGAGCAGTACTTC.

The chain uses TRBV2 and TRBJ2-7, with TRBD1 matching 10 bases. Looked up from germline, CDR1 is SNHLY and CDR2 is FYNNEI. The CDR3 extends over 12 amino acids. Unmatched junction bases numbered 4, after V lost 8 bases and J lost 6 bases. CDR3 region: CASETGGREQYF. The CDR3, as DNA: TGTGCCAGCGAGACAGGGGGCCGCGAGCAGTACTTC.

The CDR3 DNA reads TGTGCCAGCAGCCCCGCTGGGGAGAATGAAAAACTGTTTTTT. It translates to CASSPAGENEKLFF. The chain carries TRBV28 and TRBJ1-4; D unresolved. Between the trimmed V and J ends, which lost 6 bases and 5 bases, there was a span of 13 bases. The CDR3 totals 14 residues. Germline V gene lookup returns CDR1 MDHEN and CDR2 SYDVKM.

V is TRBV29-1 and J is TRBJ2-1, with unresolved D. The V end was cut by 0 bases, the J end by 15 bases, with 15 bases between. CDR3 size: 12 residues. From germline, CDR1 is SQVTM and CDR2 ANQGSEA. This CDR3 is CSVEDGKFWAFF. As DNA, the CDR3 is TGCAGCGTTGAAGATGGGAAGTTTTGGGCGTTCTTC.

Only one count was recorded for this clone. The chain carries TRBV6-5 and TRBJ1-3; D is unresolved. This CDR3 contains 14 residues. Germline assignment: CDR1 MNHEY and CDR2 SVGAGI. V gave up 2 bases and J gave up 0 bases, with 5 bases separating them. Here the CDR3 reads CASSYSLSGNTIYF. The CDR3 region has the DNA TGTGCCAGCAGTTACAGCCTCTCTGGAAACACCATATATTTT.

V gene TRBV5-4 combines with J gene TRBJ2-7; 10 nucleotides match TRBD1. Germline V gene data show CDR1 as SGHNT and CDR2 as YYREEE (reference sequence). V shed 4 bases, J shed 3 bases, and the junction held 7 bases outside the gene matches. The CDR3 length is 15 residues. This chain's CDR3 is CASSQGTGDNYEQYF. As DNA, the CDR3 is TGTGCCAGCAGCCAGGGGACAGGGGATAACTACGAGCAGTACTTC. The variable domain in full, completed from reference TRBV5-4 and TRBJ2-7, reads ETGVTQSPTHLIKTRGQQVTLRCSSQSGHNTVSWYQQALGQGPQFIFQYYREEENGRGNFPPRFSGLQFPNYSSELNVNALELDDSALYLCASSQGTGDNYEQYFGPGTRLTVT.

The chain combines TRBV5-6 with TRBJ1-1; D is ambiguous. The CDR3 loop spans 13 amino acids. CDR1 is SGHDT and CDR2 is YYEEEE in the germline V gene. The V gene lost 4 bases and the J gene lost 0 bases, with 7 bases spanning the gap. This chain's CDR3 is CASSPGLNTEAFF. CDR3 coding DNA: TGTGCCAGCAGCCCGGGTCTGAACACTGAAGCTTTCTTT. The variable domain in full, with the rest retrieved from reference TRBV5-6 and TRBJ1-1, is DAGVTQSPTHLIKTRGQQVTLRCSPKSGHDTVSWYQQALGQGPQFIFQYYEEEERQRGNFPDRFSGHQFPNYSSELNVNALLLGDSALYLCASSPGLNTEAFFGQGTRLTVV.

The CDR3 region has the DNA TGTGCCACCAGCACAGGGACTAGCCCCACACACGAGCAGTACTTC. Translating gives CATSTGTSPTHEQYF. The J gene is TRBJ2-7, the V gene TRBV15; 9 nucleotides line up with TRBD2. This CDR3 is built from 15 residues. The germline CDR1 and CDR2 sequences are LNHNV and YYDKDF (reference sequence). The ends lost 4 bases at V and 5 bases at J; junction bases unmatched: 9.

The chain joins TRBV7-9 to TRBJ2-1, with 11 bases fitting TRBD2. Germline CDR1 reads SEHNR; CDR2 reads FQNEAQ (reference sequence). V lost 0 bases and J lost 9; bases outside the gene matches: 7. The CDR3 consists of 16 residues. The CDR3 loop reads CASSLAPSGRYPEQFF. Written as DNA, the CDR3 is TGTGCCAGCAGCTTAGCGCCTAGCGGGAGGTATCCTGAGCAGTTCTTC.

This clone was found many times. The gene calls are TRBV25-1 and TRBJ2-1, with TRBD1 matching 9 bases. Trimming took 2 bases from V and 7 from J; bases not matched to a gene: 0. This CDR3 is 13 amino acids long. The germline V gene encodes CDR1 MGHDK and CDR2 SYGVNS. In nucleotides, the CDR3 is TGTGCCAGCAGTGAAGGACAGGGGAATGAGCAGTTCTTC. It translates to CASSEGQGNEQFF.

The genes are TRBV5-1 and TRBJ2-7, with 11 bases that match TRBD2. The ends lost 0 bases at V and 1 base at J; junction bases unmatched: 9. CDR3 length: 18 residues. Per germline, CDR1 SGHRS and CDR2 YFSETQ. The CDR3 region is CASSLGSGGLAESYEQYF. DNA for the CDR3: TGCGCCAGCAGCTTGGGCTCGGGGGGACTAGCGGAGTCCTACGAGCAGTACTTC.

V usage is TRBV7-9 and J usage is TRBJ1-1, with D possibly being TRBD1 (6 bases). V was cut by 5 bases and J by 4 bases, with 14 bases left in between. The CDR3 consists of 14 residues. In germline, CDR1 is SEHNR, CDR2 FQNEAQ (reference sequence). The CDR3 nucleotides read TGTGCCAGCAGCCGGGGGTTAGGGGGCACTGAAGCTTTCTTT. Its translation: CASSRGLGGTEAFF. The variable domain in full, with the rest retrieved from reference TRBV7-9 and TRBJ1-1, is DTGVSQNPRHKITKRGQNVTFRCDPISEHNRLYWYRQTLGQGPEFLTYFQNEAQLEKSRLLSDRFSAERPKGSFSTLEIQRTEQGDSAMYLCASSRGLGGTEAFFGQGTRLTVV.

This chain uses TRBV11-2 with TRBJ1-3; 7 bases match TRBD1. In germline, CDR1 is SGHAT, CDR2 FQNNGV. CDR3 length: 14 amino acids. V lost 10 bases, J lost 1 base, and 7 bases stayed unmatched. CDR3: CANRQGGSGNTIYF. For the CDR3, the DNA is TGTGCCAACAGACAGGGAGGTTCTGGAAACACCATATATTTT.

The J gene is TRBJ2-7, the V gene TRBV5-1; 9 nucleotides match TRBD1. J was trimmed by 7 bases and V by 3 bases; bases with no gene match: 8. In germline, CDR1 is SGHRS, CDR2 YFSETQ. This CDR3 comprises 14 residues. CDR3 sequence: CASSSGGTGKEQYF. DNA for the CDR3: TGCGCCAGCAGCTCTGGGGGGACAGGGAAGGAGCAGTACTTC. Combining the CDR3 with reference TRBV5-1 and TRBJ2-7 gives the whole variable domain KAGVTQTPRYLIKTRGQQVTLSCSPISGHRSVSWYQQTPGQGLQFLFEYFSETQRNKGNFPGRFSGRQFSNSRSEMNVSTLELGDSALYLCASSSGGTGKEQYFGPGTRLTVT.

V usage is TRBV2 and J usage is TRBJ2-5; D is uncertain. The germline V gene encodes CDR1 SNHLY and CDR2 FYNNEI. The V and J ends lost 3 bases and 3 bases respectively, with 11 bases between them. The CDR3 covers 14 residues. CDR3 sequence: CASSDRRQEETQYF. The CDR3, as DNA: TGTGCCAGCAGTGATCGGCGGCAGGAAGAGACCCAGTACTTC.

The CDR3 nucleotides are TGTGCCAGCAGGACGACGCAGGGGGTTAGGGAAGAGACCCAGTACTTC. It codes for CASRTTQGVREETQYF. The chain recombines TRBV13 with TRBJ2-5; 7 nucleotides agree with TRBD1. CDR1 and CDR2 from the germline V gene are PRHDT and FYEKMQ (reference sequence). The CDR3 has 16 amino acids. The J segment lost 3 bases and the V segment lost 6 bases, leaving 13 bases of the junction unmatched.

This chain connects TRBV4-1 to TRBJ2-7; TRBD1 is a possible D gene (6 bases). Germline loops: CDR1 MGHRA, CDR2 YSYEKL. The V end was cut by 3 bases, the J end by 2 bases, with 14 bases between. The CDR3 is 15 residues long. CDR3 in amino acids: CASSQSRGSTYEQYF. The CDR3 nucleotides read TGCGCCAGCAGCCAGTCCAGGGGAAGTACCTACGAGCAGTACTTC.

V is TRBV7-8 and J is TRBJ1-1; no reliable D call. The CDR3 consists of 14 residues. V lost 1 base and J lost 2, with 8 bases in between. CDR1 and CDR2 from the germline V gene are SGHVS and FQNEAQ. In nucleotides, the CDR3 is TGTGCCAGCAGCTTAGTGGGGATAAACACTGAAGCTTTCTTT. This encodes CASSLVGINTEAFF.